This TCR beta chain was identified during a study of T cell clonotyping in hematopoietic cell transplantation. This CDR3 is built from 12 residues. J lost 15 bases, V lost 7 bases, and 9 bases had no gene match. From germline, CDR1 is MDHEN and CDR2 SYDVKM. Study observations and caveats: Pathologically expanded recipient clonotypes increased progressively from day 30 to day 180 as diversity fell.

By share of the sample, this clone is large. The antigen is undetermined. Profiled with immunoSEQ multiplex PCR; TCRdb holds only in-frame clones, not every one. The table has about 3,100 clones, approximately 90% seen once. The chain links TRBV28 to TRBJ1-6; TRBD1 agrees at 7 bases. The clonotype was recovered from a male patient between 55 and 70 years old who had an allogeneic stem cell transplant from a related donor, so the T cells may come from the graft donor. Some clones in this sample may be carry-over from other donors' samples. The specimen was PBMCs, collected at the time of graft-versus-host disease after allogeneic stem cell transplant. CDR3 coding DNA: TGTGCCAGCACCCAACAGGGGTTGGTCCTCCACTTT. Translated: CASTQQGLVLHF.